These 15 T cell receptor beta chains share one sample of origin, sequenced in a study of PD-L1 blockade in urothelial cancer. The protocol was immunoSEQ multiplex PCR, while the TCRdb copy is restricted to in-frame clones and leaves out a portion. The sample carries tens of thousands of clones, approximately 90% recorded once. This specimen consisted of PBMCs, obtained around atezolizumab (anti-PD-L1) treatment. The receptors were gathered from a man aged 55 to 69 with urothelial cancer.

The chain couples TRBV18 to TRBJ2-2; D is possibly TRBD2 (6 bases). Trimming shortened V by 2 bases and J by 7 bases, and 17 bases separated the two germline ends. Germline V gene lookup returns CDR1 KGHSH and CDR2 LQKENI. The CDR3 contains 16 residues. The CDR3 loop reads CASSPAGGFSIGELFF. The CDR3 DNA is TGTGCCAGCTCACCAGCCGGGGGTTTTTCAATCGGGGAGCTGTTTTTT.

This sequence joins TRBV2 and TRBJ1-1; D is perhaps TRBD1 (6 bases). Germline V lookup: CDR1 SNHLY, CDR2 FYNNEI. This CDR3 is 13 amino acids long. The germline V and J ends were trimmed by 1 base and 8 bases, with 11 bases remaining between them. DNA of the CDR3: TGTGCCAGCAGTGAAGGCCTAGACAGGGAAGCTTTCTTT. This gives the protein CASSEGLDREAFF.

CDR3 coding DNA: TGTGCCATCAACCAAGGGGTAGCGGGGGTCCCTAGCACAGATACGCAGTATTTT. Amino acids: CAINQGVAGVPSTDTQYF. The J gene is TRBJ2-3, the V gene TRBV10-3; 9 nucleotides line up with TRBD2. The CDR3 sequence is 18 residues long. V was pared by 7 bases and J by 0 bases, with 14 bases of the junction left unmatched. The germline CDR1 and CDR2 sequences are ENHRY and SYGVKD.

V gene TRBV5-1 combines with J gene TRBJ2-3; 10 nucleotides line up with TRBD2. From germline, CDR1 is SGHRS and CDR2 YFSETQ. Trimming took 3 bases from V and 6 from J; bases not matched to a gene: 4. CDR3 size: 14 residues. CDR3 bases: TGCGCCAGCAGCTCAGCGGGGGGGTTGGATACGCAGTATTTT. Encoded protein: CASSSAGGLDTQYF.

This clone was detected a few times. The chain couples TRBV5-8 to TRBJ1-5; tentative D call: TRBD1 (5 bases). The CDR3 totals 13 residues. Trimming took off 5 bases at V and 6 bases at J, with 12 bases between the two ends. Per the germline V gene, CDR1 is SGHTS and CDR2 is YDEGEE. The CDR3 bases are TGTGCCAGCAGTCAGGGTGTAAGTCAGCCCCAGCATTTT. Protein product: CASSQGVSQPQHF.

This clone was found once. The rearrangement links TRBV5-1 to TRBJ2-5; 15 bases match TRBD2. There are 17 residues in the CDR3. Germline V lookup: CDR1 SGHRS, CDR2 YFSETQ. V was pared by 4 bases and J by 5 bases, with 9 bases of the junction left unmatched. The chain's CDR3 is CASSSGLAGGPLETQYF. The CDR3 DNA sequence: TGCGCCAGCAGCAGTGGACTAGCGGGGGGGCCCTTGGAGACCCAGTACTTC.

In nucleotides, the CDR3 is TGCGCCAGCAGCTTGGGGGCCGACCCGAAGAGTTCACCCCTCCACTTT. It encodes CASSLGADPKSSPLHF. This chain connects TRBV5-1 to TRBJ1-6, with D unresolved. V lost 0 bases and J lost 9, with 16 bases in between. The CDR3 consists of 16 residues. CDR1 and CDR2 from the germline V gene are SGHRS and YFSETQ.

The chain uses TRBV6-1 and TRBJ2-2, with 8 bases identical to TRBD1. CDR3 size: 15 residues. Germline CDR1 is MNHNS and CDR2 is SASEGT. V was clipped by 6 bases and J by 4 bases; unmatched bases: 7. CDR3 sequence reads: CASSPQGAGTGELFF. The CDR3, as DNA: TGTGCCAGCAGCCCCCAGGGGGCCGGCACCGGGGAGCTGTTTTTT.

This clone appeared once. The CDR3 sequence: CASSVGTGSYQETQYF. The CDR3 DNA is TGTGCCAGCAGCGTAGGGACAGGGTCCTACCAAGAGACCCAGTACTTC. This rearrangement joins TRBV9 to TRBJ2-5; 8 bases align to TRBD1. The CDR3 length is 16 residues. With 0 bases clipped from V and 0 bases from J, the junction kept 4 bases outside the gene matches. Germline-derived CDR1 and CDR2 are SGDLS and YYNGEE.

The CDR3 sequence: CASSQVGVTGANVLTF. The CDR3 DNA follows: TGCGCCAGCAGCCAAGTAGGAGTAACTGGGGCCAACGTCCTGACTTTC. The chain is built from TRBV4-3 and TRBJ2-6; no clear D gene. Germline V lookup: CDR1 LGHNA, CDR2 YSLEER. CDR3 length: 16 residues. Trimming shortened V by 1 base and J by 2 bases, and 9 bases separated the two germline ends.

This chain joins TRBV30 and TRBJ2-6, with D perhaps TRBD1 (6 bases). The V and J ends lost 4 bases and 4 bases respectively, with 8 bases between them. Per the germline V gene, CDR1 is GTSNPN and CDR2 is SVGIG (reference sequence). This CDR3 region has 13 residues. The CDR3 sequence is CAWTGEGANVLTF. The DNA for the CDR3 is TGTGCCTGGACAGGGGAAGGGGCCAACGTCCTGACTTTC.

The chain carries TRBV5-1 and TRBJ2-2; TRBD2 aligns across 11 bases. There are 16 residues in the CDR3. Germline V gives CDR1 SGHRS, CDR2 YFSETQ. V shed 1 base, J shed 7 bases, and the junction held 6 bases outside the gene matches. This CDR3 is CASSLSSGGLGGELFF. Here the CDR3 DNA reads TGCGCCAGCAGCTTGTCTAGCGGGGGGCTCGGCGGGGAGCTGTTTTTT.

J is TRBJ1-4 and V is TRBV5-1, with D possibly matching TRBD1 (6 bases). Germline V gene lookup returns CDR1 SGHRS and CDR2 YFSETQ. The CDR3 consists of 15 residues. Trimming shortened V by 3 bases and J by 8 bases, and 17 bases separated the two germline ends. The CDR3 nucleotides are TGCGCCAGCAGCTCGAGGGGGGGAGTGGGGGAAAAACTGTTTTTT. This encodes CASSSRGGVGEKLFF. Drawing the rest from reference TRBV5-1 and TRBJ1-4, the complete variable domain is KAGVTQTPRYLIKTRGQQVTLSCSPISGHRSVSWYQQTPGQGLQFLFEYFSETQRNKGNFPGRFSGRQFSNSRSEMNVSTLELGDSALYLCASSSRGGVGEKLFFGSGTQLSVL.

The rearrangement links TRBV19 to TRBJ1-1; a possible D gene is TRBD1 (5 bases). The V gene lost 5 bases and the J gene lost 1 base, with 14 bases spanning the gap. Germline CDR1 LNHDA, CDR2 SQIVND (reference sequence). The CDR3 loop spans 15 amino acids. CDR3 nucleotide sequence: TGTGCCAGTAGTCAGAGGACAATTACGAACACTGAAGCTTTCTTT. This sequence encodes CASSQRTITNTEAFF.

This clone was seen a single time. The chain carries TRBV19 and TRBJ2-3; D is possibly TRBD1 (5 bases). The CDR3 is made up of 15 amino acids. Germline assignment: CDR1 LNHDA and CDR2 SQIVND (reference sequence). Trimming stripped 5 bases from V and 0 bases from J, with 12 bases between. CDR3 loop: CASSDQTVSTDTQYF. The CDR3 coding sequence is TGTGCCAGTAGTGACCAGACAGTTAGCACAGATACGCAGTATTTT.